A single count supports the clone carrying this T cell receptor (beta chain). Its target is unknown. These data belong to a study of cytomegalovirus exposure and HLA in healthy donors. Across the study: The Caucasian-associated ancestry cluster contained 81% of the approximately 410 genotyped donors.

Study outcomes and limitations: Later genetic work tied a missense DCLRE1C variant to beta-chain V and J trimming.

The PCR had 60 Vbeta and 13 Jbeta primers. The assay was immunoSEQ multiplex PCR, and TCRdb's table has in-frame clones only and misses some. The sample has some 120,000 clones; 70% to 80% are singletons. Germline-derived CDR1 and CDR2 are MGHDK and SYGVNS. V shed 3 bases and J 4 bases; nucleotides not matched to a gene: 3. CDR3 length: 15 residues. Sequenced input: PBMCs. V and J are TRBV25-1 and TRBJ2-1; TRBD2 aligns across 10 bases. This clonotype originated in a man younger than 45 in good health and CMV-seropositive. CDR3 DNA: TGTGCCAGCAGTGAGCGGACTAGCGGTTACAATGAGCAGTTCTTC. This sequence encodes CASSERTSGYNEQFF. Supplemented by reference TRBV25-1 and TRBJ2-1, the full variable domain reads EADIYQTPRYLVIGTGKKITLECSQTMGHDKMYWYQQDPGMELHLIHYSYGVNSTEKGDLSSESTVSRIRTEHFPLTLESARPSHTSQYLCASSERTSGYNEQFFGPGTRLTVL.